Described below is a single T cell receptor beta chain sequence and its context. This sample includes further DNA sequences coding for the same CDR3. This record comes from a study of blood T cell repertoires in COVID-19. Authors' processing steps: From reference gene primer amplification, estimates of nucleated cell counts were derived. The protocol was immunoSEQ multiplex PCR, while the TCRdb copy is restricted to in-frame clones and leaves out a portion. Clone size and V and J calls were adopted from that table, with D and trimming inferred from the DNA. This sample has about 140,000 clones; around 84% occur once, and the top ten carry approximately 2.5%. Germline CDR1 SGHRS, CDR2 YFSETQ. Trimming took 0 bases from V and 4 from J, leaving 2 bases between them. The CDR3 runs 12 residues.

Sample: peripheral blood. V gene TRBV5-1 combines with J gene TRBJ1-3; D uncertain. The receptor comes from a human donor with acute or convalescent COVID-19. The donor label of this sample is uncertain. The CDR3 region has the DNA TGCGCCAGCAGCTTGGCAGGAAACACCATATATTTT. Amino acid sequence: CASSLAGNTIYF. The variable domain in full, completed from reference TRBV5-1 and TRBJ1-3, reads KAGVTQTPRYLIKTRGQQVTLSCSPISGHRSVSWYQQTPGQGLQFLFEYFSETQRNKGNFPGRFSGRQFSNSRSEMNVSTLELGDSALYLCASSLAGNTIYFGEGSWLTVV.